This is a list of T cell receptor beta chains from one sample in a study of T-cell memory formation after mild COVID-19. TCRdb ran MiXCR on the 5' RACE reads and lists one entry per CDR3 protein. The table shows over 120,000 distinct CDR3 sequences, with 15% to 20% occurring only once. The sample taken for sequencing was PBMCs or a T cell subset sorted from them (not recorded which). These receptors all stem from an adult woman who had mild COVID-19 (a few samples of this study predate the infection). Cell type and time point are not known. Each CDR3 is given with its conserved first and last residue. The D gene is left open where the match is weak. Clone size is not always given. Where it is, it says once, few, many or a class for expanded clones.

length: 16; D: TRBD2; size: .; V: TRBV2; J: TRBJ2-3; CDR3: CASRQRLATSTDTQYF; DNA: TGTGCCAGCAGGCAACGACTAGCAACTAGCACAGATACGCAGTATTTT
length: 14; D: TRBD2; size: .; V: TRBV12-3/TRBV12-4; J: TRBJ2-1; CDR3: CASSVAGGPKEQFF; DNA: TGTGCCAGCAGTGTAGCGGGGGGCCCCAAAGAGCAGTTCTTC
length: 15; D: .; size: few; V: TRBV12-3/TRBV12-4; J: TRBJ1-4; CDR3: CASSFRRFTNEKLFF; DNA: TGTGCCAGCAGTTTCCGACGCTTCACTAATGAAAAACTGTTTTTT
length: 15; D: TRBD1; size: few; V: TRBV20-1; J: TRBJ2-3; CDR3: CSARDRVGSTDTQYF; DNA: TGCAGTGCTCGCGACAGGGTTGGGAGCACAGATACGCAGTATTTT
length: 12; D: .; size: .; V: TRBV19; J: TRBJ1-1; CDR3: CASWGAYTEAFF; DNA: TGTGCCAGTTGGGGGGCGTACACTGAAGCTTTCTTT
length: 18; D: TRBD2; size: .; V: TRBV5-1; J: TRBJ2-7; CDR3: CASSLALAASGGAYEQYF; DNA: TGCGCCAGCAGCTTGGCACTAGCGGCCTCAGGAGGGGCCTACGAGCAGTACTTC
length: 13; D: TRBD1; size: .; V: TRBV30; J: TRBJ2-2; CDR3: CAWRFTGAGELFF; DNA: TGTGCCTGGAGATTTACAGGGGCCGGGGAGCTGTTTTTT
length: 14; D: .; size: few; V: TRBV5-1; J: TRBJ1-2; CDR3: CASRLGEMTYGYTF; DNA: TGCGCCAGCAGACTTGGGGAAATGACCTATGGCTACACCTTC
length: 14; D: TRBD2; size: few; V: TRBV24-1; J: TRBJ2-1; CDR3: CATSALAGEEEQFF; DNA: TGTGCCACCAGTGCACTAGCGGGAGAAGAGGAGCAGTTCTTC
length: 17; D: TRBD1; size: few; V: TRBV7-9; J: TRBJ1-6; CDR3: CASSPGQGPPGNSPLHF; DNA: TGTGCCAGCAGCCCGGGACAGGGACCTCCGGGAAATTCACCCCTCCACTTT
length: 17; D: TRBD1; size: few; V: TRBV6-2/TRBV6-3; J: TRBJ1-1; CDR3: CASSYAGGWGRNTEAFF; DNA: TGTGCCAGCAGTTACGCAGGGGGCTGGGGTAGGAACACTGAAGCTTTCTTT
length: 15; D: .; size: .; V: TRBV27; J: TRBJ1-1; CDR3: CASSGLPGGGTEAFF; DNA: TGTGCCAGCAGTGGGCTGCCTGGGGGAGGCACTGAAGCTTTCTTT
length: 16; D: .; size: once; V: TRBV20-1; J: TRBJ1-2; CDR3: CSARDAALGGSDGYTF; DNA: TGCAGTGCTAGAGATGCCGCACTAGGGGGATCCGATGGCTACACCTTC
length: 11; D: .; size: .; V: TRBV20-1; J: TRBJ2-3; CDR3: CSAPNADTQYF; DNA: TGCAGTGCCCCGAACGCAGATACGCAGTATTTT
length: 15; D: TRBD2; size: .; V: TRBV12-3/TRBV12-4; J: TRBJ2-1; CDR3: CASSWTSGAYNEQFF; DNA: TGTGCCAGCAGCTGGACTAGCGGGGCCTACAATGAGCAGTTCTTC
length: 13; D: .; size: .; V: TRBV15; J: TRBJ2-4; CDR3: CATSREVSTSQYF; DNA: TGTGCCACCAGCAGAGAGGTGTCGACTAGTCAGTACTTC
length: 16; D: .; size: few; V: TRBV5-1; J: TRBJ2-5; CDR3: CASSLEVGADQETQYF; DNA: TGCGCCAGCAGCTTGGAAGTTGGGGCAGATCAAGAGACCCAGTACTTC
length: 16; D: TRBD1; size: .; V: TRBV5-1; J: TRBJ2-1; CDR3: CASSLTAGGSYNEQFF; DNA: TGCGCCAGCAGCTTGACTGCAGGGGGCTCCTACAATGAGCAGTTCTTC
length: 16; D: .; size: few; V: TRBV7-2; J: TRBJ2-5; CDR3: CASSPLGTTGSETQYF; DNA: TGTGCCAGCAGCCCCCTCGGGACGACAGGTTCGGAGACCCAGTACTTC
length: 14; D: .; size: many; V: TRBV12-3/TRBV12-4; J: TRBJ1-2; CDR3: CASSNRPGLGGYTF; DNA: TGTGCCAGCAGCAACAGACCCGGCCTGGGGGGCTACACCTTC
length: 9; D: .; size: once; V: TRBV29-1; J: TRBJ1-1; CDR3: CSVLPEAFF; DNA: TGCAGCGTTCTGCCCGAAGCTTTCTTT
length: 13; D: .; size: many; V: TRBV24-1; J: TRBJ2-3; CDR3: CATSEPPTDTQYF; DNA: TGTGCCACCAGTGAACCGCCTACAGATACGCAGTATTTT
length: 13; D: TRBD1; size: few; V: TRBV20-1; J: TRBJ1-2; CDR3: CSASQRTGYGYTF; DNA: TGCAGTGCTAGTCAGCGGACAGGGTATGGCTACACCTTC
length: 14; D: .; size: many; V: TRBV20-1; J: TRBJ1-5; CDR3: CSARADMSNQPQHF; DNA: TGCAGTGCTAGAGCCGACATGAGCAATCAGCCCCAGCATTTT
length: 15; D: .; size: .; V: TRBV30; J: TRBJ2-1; CDR3: CAWSVNSGVGNEQFF; DNA: TGTGCCTGGAGTGTAAATTCGGGGGTGGGCAATGAGCAGTTCTTC
length: 16; D: TRBD1; size: few; V: TRBV12-3/TRBV12-4; J: TRBJ1-4; CDR3: CASSLARGQGNEKLFF; DNA: TGTGCCAGCAGTCTCGCGAGGGGACAGGGCAACGAAAAACTGTTTTTT